This entry concerns a single TCR beta chain. This record belongs to a study of blood T cell repertoires in COVID-19. Study-wide context: Material from acute and convalescent COVID-19 was sourced from the United States, Italy and Spain. In each case, the material was cDNA or gDNA derived from T cells, B-cell-depleted T cells, or PBMCs.

Trimming took 5 bases from V and 4 from J; bases not matched to a gene: 11. Germline CDR1 SGHVS, CDR2 FNYEAQ. CDR3 length: 16 amino acids. Per the original data handling: Amplification with reference gene primers provided the estimates of nucleated cell counts. Method: immunoSEQ multiplex PCR; TCRdb's copy keeps in-frame clones and lacks some. The V and J calls and clone size were taken over from that table, and D and trimming were inferred from the DNA. The sample holds roughly 290,000 clones; approximately 83% are singletons and the top ten take about 2.2%. The specimen was peripheral blood. J is TRBJ2-1 and V is TRBV7-6, with TRBD1 matching over 7 bases. The receptor comes from a woman in her thirties who had recovered from COVID-19. CDR3 sequence: CASSATGTASYNEQFF. The CDR3 DNA follows: TGTGCCAGCAGCGCTACCGGGACAGCGAGTTACAATGAGCAGTTCTTC.